The rows below give T cell receptor beta chains drawn from one sample of a study of blood T cell repertoires in COVID-19. TCRdb's copy holds only in-frame clones and misses some; the assay was immunoSEQ multiplex PCR. The sample lists 150,000 to 200,000 clones, approximately 88% occurring once. Sequencing was carried out using peripheral blood. The receptors derive from a woman aged 60-75 years with acute or convalescent COVID-19. Both conserved end residues are part of each CDR3. The D gene is left open where the match is weak. Not all rows give a size; the values are once, few, many and, for expanded clones, a class.

>TRBV27|few|-|TRBJ2-3
CASLQGVTQYF
TGTGCCAGCCTCCAAGGGGTAACGCAGTATTTT
>TRBV21-1|-|-|TRBJ2-1
CASSNESRGQGPYNEQFF
TGTGCCAGCAGCAACGAAAGTCGGGGACAGGGGCCCTACAATGAGCAGTTCTTC
>TRBV7-7|-|-|TRBJ2-3
CASSSRSEDTQYF
TGTGCTAGCAGCTCGCGATCCGAAGATACGCAGTATTTT
>TRBV18|-|-|TRBJ1-4
CASSHGSKNEKLFF
TGTGCCAGCTCACATGGGAGCAAAAATGAAAAACTGTTTTTT
>TRBV6-5|-|TRBD2|TRBJ2-5
CASQLAGGRGETQYF
TGTGCCAGCCAACTAGCGGGGGGGAGAGGGGAGACCCAGTACTTC
>TRBV15|-|-|TRBJ1-1
CATSRDRGGNTEAFF
TGTGCCACCAGCAGAGATAGGGGAGGGAACACTGAAGCTTTCTTT
>TRBV12-3/TRBV12-4|-|TRBD2|TRBJ2-5
CASTTTSGGTQYF
TGTGCCAGCACCACGACTAGCGGGGGAACCCAGTACTTC
>TRBV7-8|-|TRBD1|TRBJ2-7
CASSWVQGASYEQYF
TGTGCCAGCAGCTGGGTGCAGGGGGCCTCATACGAGCAGTACTTC
>TRBV10-3|-|TRBD2|TRBJ2-1
CAISDTGGRVNEQFF
TGTGCCATCAGTGATACGGGGGGGCGGGTCAATGAGCAGTTCTTC
>TRBV6-2/TRBV6-3|-|-|TRBJ2-7
CASSVHDGGTRLEQYF
TGTGCCAGCAGTGTCCACGACGGGGGGACACGATTGGAGCAGTACTTC
>TRBV12-3/TRBV12-4|few|-|TRBJ1-4
CASSFGGEKLFF
TGTGCCAGCAGTTTCGGTGGTGAAAAACTGTTTTTT
>TRBV5-4|once|TRBD1|TRBJ2-3
CASSSTGDGTDTQYF
TGTGCCAGCAGCTCGACAGGGGACGGCACAGATACGCAGTATTTT
>TRBV6-2/TRBV6-3|-|-|TRBJ2-3
CASSRTEFDTQYF
TGTGCCAGCAGCCGAACAGAATTTGATACGCAGTATTTT
>TRBV6-5|-|TRBD1|TRBJ2-1
CASSYLGTGLVNEQFF
TGTGCCAGCAGTTACTTAGGGACAGGGCTGGTCAATGAGCAGTTCTTC
>TRBV5-1|-|-|TRBJ1-3
CASSALSRGSSGNTIYF
TGCGCCAGCAGCGCCCTTTCGCGGGGGAGCTCTGGAAACACCATATATTTT
>TRBV6-2/TRBV6-3|-|TRBD2|TRBJ2-1
CASSRSGGLSYNEQFF
TGTGCCAGCAGTCGTAGCGGGGGGCTCTCCTACAATGAGCAGTTCTTC
>TRBV21-1|-|-|TRBJ2-7
CASSKMQGCDEQYF
TGTGCCAGCAGCAAAATGCAGGGGTGCGACGAGCAGTACTTC
>TRBV5-8|-|TRBD1|TRBJ1-1
CASSLALGQGNTEAFF
TGTGCCAGCAGCTTGGCCCTGGGACAGGGGAACACTGAAGCTTTCTTT
>TRBV6-5|-|-|TRBJ1-5
CASKYLQGSNQPQHF
TGTGCCAGCAAGTACTTACAGGGTAGCAATCAGCCCCAGCATTTT
>TRBV7-2|-|TRBD1|TRBJ1-4
CASSLGTGVDGEKLFF
TGTGCCAGCAGCTTAGGTACAGGGGTGGACGGTGAAAAACTGTTTTTT
>TRBV24-1|-|-|TRBJ2-5
CATSDPSYREETQYF
TGTGCCACCAGTGATCCGAGCTACAGAGAAGAGACCCAGTACTTC
>TRBV19|few|-|TRBJ2-1
CASNRLDGNEQFF
TGTGCCAGTAACCGACTAGATGGGAATGAGCAGTTCTTC
>TRBV19|-|TRBD1|TRBJ2-7
CASSRRDRDYEQYF
TGTGCCAGTAGCCGCCGGGACAGGGACTACGAGCAGTACTTC
>TRBV5-1|-|-|TRBJ1-2
CASSLDSNRYGYTF
TGCGCCAGCAGCCTAGATTCTAACCGCTATGGCTACACCTTC